This TCR beta chain was obtained from a study of blood T cell repertoires in COVID-19. Study summary: Whether acute or convalescent, the COVID-19 samples came from the United States, Italy and Spain. In each case, the material was cDNA or gDNA derived from T cells, B-cell-depleted T cells, or PBMCs.

The CDR3 sequence is 14 residues long. V shed 5 bases and J 5 bases; nucleotides not matched to a gene: 7. Germline values: CDR1 MDHEN, CDR2 SYDVKM. Methods used by the authors: Estimation of nucleated cell counts relied on the amplification of reference gene primers. TCRdb's copy holds only in-frame clones and misses some; the assay was immunoSEQ multiplex PCR. V and J calls and clone size are given by that table; D and trimming were obtained from the DNA. The data contain 250,000 to 300,000 clones, more than 85% of them seen just once; the ten biggest clones take up about 5%. The sequence derives from a woman aged 55 to 70 with COVID-19, enrolled during active disease. The chain combines TRBV28 with TRBJ2-5; 8 bases fit TRBD2. The sample taken for sequencing was peripheral blood. The CDR3 nucleotides read TGTGCCAGCAGTCAGACGGGAGGGGGGGAGACCCAGTACTTC. It specifies CASSQTGGGETQYF. The full variable domain, with the rest looked up from reference TRBV28 and TRBJ2-5, is DVKVTQSSRYLVKRTGEKVFLECVQDMDHENMFWYRQDPGLGLRLIYFSYDVKMKEKGDIPEGYSVSREKKERFSLILESASTNQTSMYLCASSQTGGGETQYFGPGTRLLVL.